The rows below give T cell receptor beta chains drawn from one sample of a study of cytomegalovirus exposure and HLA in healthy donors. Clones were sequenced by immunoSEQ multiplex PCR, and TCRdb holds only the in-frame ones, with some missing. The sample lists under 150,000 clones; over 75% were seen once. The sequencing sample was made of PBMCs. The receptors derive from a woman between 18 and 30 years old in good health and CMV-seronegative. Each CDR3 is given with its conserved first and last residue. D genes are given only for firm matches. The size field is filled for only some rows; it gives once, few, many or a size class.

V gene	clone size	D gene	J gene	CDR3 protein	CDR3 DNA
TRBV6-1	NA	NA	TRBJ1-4	CASSESRGNEKLFF	TGTGCCAGCAGTGAATCCAGGGGAAATGAAAAACTGTTTTTT
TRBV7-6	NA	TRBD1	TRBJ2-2	CASSRRYRGSGELFF	TGTGCCAGCAGCCGGCGTTACAGGGGGTCCGGGGAGCTGTTTTTT
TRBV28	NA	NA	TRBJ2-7	CASSSGAGEQYF	TGTGCCAGCAGTTCAGGGGCGGGTGAGCAGTACTTC
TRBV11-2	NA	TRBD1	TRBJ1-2	CASSPTGQFNYGYTF	TGTGCCAGCAGCCCGACGGGACAGTTCAACTATGGCTACACCTTC
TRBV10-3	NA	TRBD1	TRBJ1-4	CAISRTGTNEKLFF	TGTGCCATCAGCCGGACAGGAACTAATGAAAAACTGTTTTTT
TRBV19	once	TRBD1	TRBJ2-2	CASSTTGGRPGELFF	TGTGCCAGTAGTACTACAGGGGGGAGACCCGGGGAGCTGTTTTTT
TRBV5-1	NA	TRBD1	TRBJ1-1	CASSVDRGHTEAFF	TGCGCCAGCAGCGTAGACAGGGGGCACACTGAAGCTTTCTTT
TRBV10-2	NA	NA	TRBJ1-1	CASIGSIGTEAFF	TGCGCCAGCATCGGGAGTATAGGGACTGAAGCTTTCTTT
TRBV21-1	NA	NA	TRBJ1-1	CASSRPRGGDTEAFF	TGTGCCAGCAGCAGACCCAGAGGAGGGGACACTGAAGCTTTCTTT
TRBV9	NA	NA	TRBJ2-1	CASSRGTPNEQFF	TGTGCCAGCAGCCGGGGTACCCCTAATGAGCAGTTCTTC
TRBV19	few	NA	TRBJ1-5	CASSLTADSNQPQHF	TGTGCCAGTAGTCTGACTGCTGATAGCAATCAGCCCCAGCATTTT
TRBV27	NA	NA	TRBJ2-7	CASILGGEQYF	TGTGCCAGCATCCTCGGTGGCGAGCAGTACTTC
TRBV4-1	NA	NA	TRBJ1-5	CASSQDPMGRGQPQHF	TGCGCCAGCAGCCAAGATCCAATGGGGCGAGGTCAGCCCCAGCATTTT
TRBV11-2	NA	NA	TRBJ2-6	CASSLRAIPGANVLTF	TGTGCCAGCAGTCTCCGAGCGATCCCTGGGGCCAACGTCCTGACTTTC
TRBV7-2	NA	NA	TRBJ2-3	CASSFTGGTDTQYF	TGTGCCAGCAGCTTTACGGGGGGCACAGATACGCAGTATTTT
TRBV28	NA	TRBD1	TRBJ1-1	CASRPGQGWTEAFF	TGTGCCAGCAGACCAGGACAGGGATGGACTGAAGCTTTCTTT
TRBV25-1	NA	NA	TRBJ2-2	CATAEWFTGELFF	TGTGCCACCGCAGAATGGTTCACCGGGGAGCTGTTTTTT
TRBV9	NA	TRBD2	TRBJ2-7	CASSVGLADYEQYF	TGTGCCAGCAGCGTAGGGCTAGCGGACTACGAGCAGTACTTC
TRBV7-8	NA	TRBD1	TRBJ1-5	CASSLETGVHQPQHF	TGTGCCAGCAGCTTAGAGACAGGGGTGCATCAGCCCCAGCATTTT
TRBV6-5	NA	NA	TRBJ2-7	CASSYWREASYEQYF	TGTGCCAGCAGTTACTGGAGGGAAGCCTCCTACGAGCAGTACTTC
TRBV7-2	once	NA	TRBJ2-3	CASSISGTSTDTQYF	TGTGCCAGCAGCATCTCCGGGACTAGCACAGATACGCAGTATTTT
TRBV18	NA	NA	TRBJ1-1	CASSPGGKVEAEAFF	TGTGCCAGCTCACCCGGAGGGAAGGTCGAGGCTGAAGCTTTCTTT
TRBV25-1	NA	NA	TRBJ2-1	CASSDNNEQFF	TGTGCCAGCAGTGATAACAATGAGCAGTTCTTC
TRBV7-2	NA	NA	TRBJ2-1	CASSLEERATYNEQFF	TGTGCCAGCAGCTTAGAAGAGCGGGCGACCTACAATGAGCAGTTCTTC
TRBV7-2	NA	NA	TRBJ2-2	CASRNRAVSTGELFF	TGTGCCAGCCGAAACAGGGCGGTCAGCACCGGGGAGCTGTTTTTT
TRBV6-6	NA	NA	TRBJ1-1	CASSPDGDIEAFF	TGTGCCAGCAGCCCCGACGGGGATATAGAGGCTTTCTTT
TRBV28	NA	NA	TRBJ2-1	CASSLTRGAYNEQFF	TGTGCCAGCAGCCTGACTAGAGGGGCCTACAATGAGCAGTTCTTC
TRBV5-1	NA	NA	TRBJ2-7	CASSLSVQGSYEQYF	TGCGCCAGCAGCTTGAGTGTTCAGGGCTCCTACGAGCAGTACTTC
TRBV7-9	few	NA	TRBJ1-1	CASSRRGENTEAFF	TGTGCCAGCAGCCGTCGGGGGGAGAACACTGAAGCTTTCTTT
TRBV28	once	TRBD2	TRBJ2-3	CASRGRASGRSATQYF	TGTGCCAGCAGGGGGCGGGCTAGCGGGAGGTCGGCTACGCAGTATTTT
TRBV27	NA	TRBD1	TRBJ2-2	CASRQGSGNIGELFF	TGTGCCAGCAGACAGGGGTCAGGGAATATAGGGGAGCTGTTTTTT
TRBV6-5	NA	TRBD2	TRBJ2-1	CASSYSTRTRDNEQFF	TGTGCCAGCAGTTACTCGACGCGGACTAGGGACAATGAGCAGTTCTTC
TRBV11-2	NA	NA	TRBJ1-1	CASSLVPRPEAFF	TGTGCCAGCAGCTTAGTACCCAGGCCTGAAGCTTTCTTT
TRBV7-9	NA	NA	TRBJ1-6	CATQGEKNSPLHF	TGTGCCACCCAGGGTGAGAAAAATTCACCCCTCCACTTT
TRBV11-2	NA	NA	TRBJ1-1	CASSLAGVEAFF	TGTGCCAGCAGCTTAGCGGGGGTTGAAGCTTTCTTT
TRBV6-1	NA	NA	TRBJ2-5	CASSVVAEETQYF	TGTGCCAGCAGTGTGGTTGCGGAAGAGACCCAGTACTTC
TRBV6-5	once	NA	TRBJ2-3	CASSFPGATDTQYF	TGTGCCAGCAGTTTCCCGGGTGCCACAGATACGCAGTATTTT
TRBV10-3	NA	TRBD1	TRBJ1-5	CAISQGQSSNQPQHF	TGTGCCATCAGCCAGGGACAGTCAAGCAATCAGCCCCAGCATTTT
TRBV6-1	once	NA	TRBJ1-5	CASSEEGGRFDQPQHF	TGTGCCAGCAGTGAAGAGGGAGGGAGATTCGATCAGCCCCAGCATTTT
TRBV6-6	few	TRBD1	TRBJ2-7	CASSWDRGIHEQYF	TGTGCCAGCAGTTGGGACAGGGGCATCCACGAGCAGTACTTC
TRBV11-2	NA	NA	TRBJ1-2	CASSRENYGYTF	TGTGCCAGCAGCCGGGAGAACTATGGCTACACCTTC